Presented here are 26 T cell receptor beta chains from one specimen sequenced in a study of beta chain features in type 1 diabetes (dated by TCRdb to the late 2010s). Library method: the immunoSEQ multiplex PCR assay. The entire amount of isolated RNA was reverse transcribed using the High Capacity cDNA Reverse Transcription Kit, so the sequenced TCRB transcripts were expressed ones. Sourced from immuneACCESS, this table was stored by TCRdb with only in-frame sequences that have V and J called. A share of the clones is absent; for the studies checked, an unresolved V gene accounts for under half, and the remainder has no known explanation. Here the sample has about 360,000 clones; over 9.5% occur a single time. The ten largest make up more than 0.015% of the sample. The sequenced material came from naive CD4+ T cells from blood. The cell subset or site label, as the study defines it: true naive CD4+ T cells. These TCRs come from a young man in good health.

This clone has more than one count but fewer than ten. V usage is TRBV7-8 and J usage is TRBJ1-3, with D uncertain. This CDR3 is 15 amino acids long. V lost 5 bases and J lost 0, with 11 bases in between. Germline values: CDR1 SGHVS, CDR2 FQNEAQ. The DNA of the CDR3 is TGTGCCAGCAGCCCCTGGGCGTACTCTGGAAACACCATATATTTT. This gives the protein CASSPWAYSGNTIYF.

The chain recombines TRBV6-1 with TRBJ1-1; 7 positions agree with TRBD1. Germline V gives CDR1 MNHNS, CDR2 SASEGT. CDR3 length: 15 amino acids. With 4 bases clipped from V and 6 bases from J, the junction kept 11 bases outside the gene matches. CDR3 bases: TGTGCCAGCAGTGGCCTTAAACAGGGGCGCGCTGAAGCTTTCTTT. Translated, it gives CASSGLKQGRAEAFF.

This clone has more than one count but fewer than ten. This chain joins TRBV9 and TRBJ1-6, with TRBD1 identical over 9 bases. The junction had 3 bases not matched to a gene; V was cut back by 2 bases and J by 6 bases. The germline CDR1 and CDR2 sequences are SGDLS and YYNGEE. CDR3 length equals 15 residues. Here the CDR3 reads CASSVSGQGNSPLHF. The CDR3 region has the DNA TGTGCCAGCAGCGTCTCGGGACAGGGTAATTCACCCCTCCACTTT.

This clone was seen only a few times. The CDR3 sequence is CASSPQGADTGELFF. The DNA of the CDR3 is TGTGCCAGCAGCCCGCAGGGGGCAGACACCGGGGAGCTGTTTTTT. The chain uses TRBV7-2 and TRBJ2-2; 8 nucleotides match TRBD1. The germline gives CDR1 SGHTA, CDR2 FQGNSA. The CDR3 has 15 amino acids. J was trimmed by 3 bases and V by 5 bases; bases with no gene match: 5.

The J gene is TRBJ1-1, the V gene TRBV7-2; TRBD1 might be the D (5 bases). Germline lookup yields CDR1 SGHTA and CDR2 FQGNSA. The CDR3 covers 14 residues. V shed 7 bases and J shed 0 bases, with 12 bases lying between them. CDR3 in DNA: TGTGCCAGCACCTTGGGGGGTATGAACACTGAAGCTTTCTTT. This encodes CASTLGGMNTEAFF. Supplemented by reference TRBV7-2 and TRBJ1-1, the full variable domain reads GAGVSQSPSNKVTEKGKDVELRCDPISGHTALYWYRQSLGQGLEFLIYFQGNSAPDKSGLPSDRFSAERTGGSVSTLTIQRTQQEDSAVYLCASTLGGMNTEAFFGQGTRLTVV.

This clone was counted between two and nine times. This chain links TRBV9 with TRBJ1-1, with TRBD1 matching over 9 bases. This CDR3 comprises 17 residues. The V segment lost 4 bases and the J segment 5 bases; nucleotides outside the gene matches: 15. Germline V CDR1 and CDR2: SGDLS, YYNGEE. The CDR3 bases are TGTGCCAGCAGCTCCATCCCTCCCGGGACAGGGAGAACTGAAGCTTTCTTT. Encoded protein: CASSSIPPGTGRTEAFF.

The rearrangement joins TRBV28 to TRBJ1-1, with D unclear. Trimming stripped 6 bases from V and 4 bases from J, with 12 bases between. CDR3 length: 13 residues. Germline V gene lookup returns CDR1 MDHEN and CDR2 SYDVKM. This CDR3 is CASSPTTLTEAFF. The CDR3 region has the DNA TGTGCCAGCAGCCCAACTACCCTCACTGAAGCTTTCTTT.

The V gene is TRBV5-1, the J gene TRBJ1-3; 7 nucleotides agree with TRBD1. Germline CDR1 reads SGHRS; CDR2 reads YFSETQ. With 0 bases clipped from V and 2 bases from J, the junction kept 2 bases outside the gene matches. CDR3 length: 15 amino acids. In nucleotides, the CDR3 is TGCGCCAGCAGCTTGGCCACAGGGGCTGGAAACACCATATATTTT. It yields the protein CASSLATGAGNTIYF.

The chain combines TRBV12-5 with TRBJ2-6; D is ambiguous. The length of the CDR3 is 14 residues. The germline CDR1 and CDR2 sequences are LGHNT and FRNRAP. V dropped 4 bases and J dropped 0 bases, with 4 bases sitting between them. CDR3 protein: CASGSSSGANVLTF. The CDR3 region has the DNA TGTGCTAGTGGTTCCTCCTCTGGGGCCAACGTCCTGACTTTC.

CDR3 region: CAISSRDREGETQYF. The CDR3 nucleotides are TGTGCCATCAGTAGCCGGGACAGGGAGGGAGAGACCCAGTACTTC. V usage is TRBV10-3 and J usage is TRBJ2-5, with 9 bases lining up with TRBD1. CDR1 is ENHRY and CDR2 is SYGVKD in the germline V gene. The trim removed 5 bases at V and 4 bases at J, leaving 8 bases unmatched. CDR3 length: 15 amino acids.

The genes are TRBV11-2 and TRBJ2-2; the D gene is possibly TRBD1 (6 bases). The CDR3 consists of 17 residues. CDR1 is SGHAT and CDR2 is FQNNGV in the germline V gene. Trimming left V 2 bases short and J 1 base short, with 14 bases between. The CDR3 here is CASSLSRGQWNTGELFF. DNA for the CDR3: TGTGCCAGCAGCTTAAGTCGAGGACAGTGGAACACCGGGGAGCTGTTTTTT.

This chain joins TRBV5-1 and TRBJ1-5; D not certain. The CDR3 extends over 15 amino acids. Trimming removed 5 bases at V and 2 bases at J, with 14 bases between. Germline V gene sequence: CDR1 SGHRS, CDR2 YFSETQ. As DNA, the CDR3 is TGCGCCAGCAGGGTGGCTGGGCAGGGCAATCAGCCCCAGCATTTT. This gives the protein CASRVAGQGNQPQHF.

The rearrangement uses TRBV7-2 and TRBJ2-1; 8 bases agree with TRBD2. Germline trimming cut 5 bases from V and 0 bases from J; bases unmatched to any gene: 3. CDR3 size: 15 residues. The germline CDR1 and CDR2 sequences are SGHTA and FQGNSA. CDR3 DNA sequence: TGTGCCAGCAGCCCGGGACTAGACTCCTACAATGAGCAGTTCTTC. Residues: CASSPGLDSYNEQFF.

This clone has a handful of counts. This chain links TRBV6-4 with TRBJ1-1; no clear D. Trimming removed 4 bases at V and 2 bases at J, with 8 bases between. This CDR3 has 13 residues. Germline V gene sequence: CDR1 MRHNA, CDR2 SNTAGT. Here the CDR3 DNA reads TGTGCCAGCAGTGCAACAGCCAACACTGAAGCTTTCTTT. This codes for CASSATANTEAFF.

The chain joins TRBV6-6 to TRBJ2-7; D is ambiguous. V was pared by 4 bases and J by 4 bases, with 11 bases between. Germline V gives CDR1 MNHNY, CDR2 SVGAGI (reference sequence). The CDR3 runs to 13 residues. The CDR3 loop reads CASSSSQVYEQYF. DNA for the CDR3: TGTGCCAGCAGTTCCTCCCAGGTTTACGAGCAGTACTTC.

This clone was detected a few times. Other DNA sequences in this sample translate to the same CDR3. The chain links TRBV18 to TRBJ2-3; D is perhaps TRBD2 (6 bases). Germline CDR1 is KGHSH and CDR2 is LQKENI. The CDR3 totals 15 residues. Trimming left V 3 bases short and J 0 bases short, with 10 bases between. For the CDR3, the DNA is TGTGCCAGCTCACCTCCCGGGACTAGCACAGATACGCAGTATTTT. It encodes CASSPPGTSTDTQYF.

CDR3 sequence (DNA): TGTGCCAGCAGTTCATTCACCACAGGGGGAAGTGGCTACACCTTC. This codes for CASSSFTTGGSGYTF. V usage is TRBV27 and J usage is TRBJ1-2; 8 bases fit TRBD1. Germline V gene data show CDR1 as MNHEY and CDR2 as SMNVEV (reference sequence). Trimming at V came to 4 bases and at J to 7 bases, leaving 11 bases not matched to a gene. CDR3 length: 15 amino acids.

This clone occurred a few times. V is TRBV7-9 and J is TRBJ2-1, with D possibly being TRBD2 (6 bases). Germline CDR1 is SEHNR and CDR2 is FQNEAQ (reference sequence). The ends were cut back, 5 bases at V and 4 bases at J, with 12 bases in the middle. This CDR3 is built from 14 residues. The CDR3 here is CASSLGTSYNEQFF. The CDR3 region has the DNA TGTGCCAGCAGCCTAGGGACTTCTTACAATGAGCAGTTCTTC.

This clone was detected a few times. The V call is TRBV19, the J call TRBJ1-2; D perhaps matches TRBD1 (5 bases). Germline V gene lookup returns CDR1 LNHDA and CDR2 SQIVND (reference sequence). The V end was cut by 3 bases, the J end by 4 bases, with 15 bases between. CDR3 length: 15 amino acids. The CDR3 DNA reads TGTGCCAGTAGTATCGAGCAGGGCAGATTCTATGGCTACACCTTC. This codes for CASSIEQGRFYGYTF.

This clone has only a few counts. This chain's CDR3 is CASMVGTGPDNEQFF. The CDR3 nucleotides read TGTGCCAGCATGGTTGGGACAGGCCCAGACAATGAGCAGTTCTTC. V is TRBV28 and J is TRBJ2-1; the match to TRBD1 covers 8 bases. V dropped 7 bases and J dropped 5; count of bases not matched to a gene: 10. Germline CDR1 is MDHEN and CDR2 is SYDVKM. CDR3 length: 15 residues.

This clone was observed a handful of times. The chain uses TRBV18 and TRBJ2-4; 13 bases fit TRBD2. This CDR3 contains 16 residues. Germline CDR1 is KGHSH and CDR2 is LQKENI. V was clipped by 6 bases and J by 5 bases; unmatched bases: 7. CDR3 in amino acids: CASSFRGLAGENIQYF. The CDR3 DNA follows: TGTGCCAGCTCGTTCCGAGGACTAGCGGGGGAAAACATTCAGTACTTC.

This clone occurred a few times. This chain links TRBV9 with TRBJ2-7; the D gene is possibly TRBD1 (6 bases). The V gene's germline CDR1 is SGDLS and CDR2 YYNGEE. The CDR3 contains 14 residues. V shed 3 bases and J shed 3 bases, with 13 bases lying between them. Here the CDR3 reads CASSAGVLNYEQYF. In DNA, the CDR3 is TGTGCCAGCAGCGCAGGGGTCCTGAACTACGAGCAGTACTTC. The variable domain in full, completed from reference TRBV9 and TRBJ2-7, reads DSGVTQTPKHLITATGQRVTLRCSPRSGDLSVYWYQQSLDQGLQFLIQYYNGEERAKGNILERFSAQQFPDLHSELNLSSLELGDSALYFCASSAGVLNYEQYFGPGTRLTVT.

This clone was seen a few times. J is TRBJ2-2 and V is TRBV28; 12 bases line up with TRBD2. Germline lookup yields CDR1 MDHEN and CDR2 SYDVKM. The CDR3 length is 16 residues. The J segment lost 5 bases and the V segment lost 6 bases, leaving 7 bases of the junction unmatched. The CDR3 nucleotides are TGTGCCAGCAGCCGACTAGCGGGAGTATCTACCGGGGAGCTGTTTTTT. Translating it yields CASSRLAGVSTGELFF.

The DNA for the CDR3 is TGTGCCAGCAGCCGGATGGGGCAGCTGTTTTTT. It is translated as CASSRMGQLFF. The chain combines TRBV7-9 with TRBJ2-2, with a tentative D call TRBD1 (5 bases). The CDR3 extends over 11 amino acids. Trimming took off 5 bases at V and 12 bases at J, with 10 bases between the two ends. Germline assignment: CDR1 SEHNR and CDR2 FQNEAQ (reference sequence).

The V call is TRBV7-9, the J call TRBJ2-7; perhaps TRBD1 as D (5 bases). The CDR3 runs 15 residues. Germline values: CDR1 SEHNR, CDR2 FQNEAQ (reference sequence). Trimming shortened V by 5 bases and J by 1 base, and 15 bases separated the two germline ends. CDR3 residues: CASSRTGSASYEQYF. Written as DNA, the CDR3 is TGTGCCAGCAGCCGAACAGGCTCTGCGTCCTACGAGCAGTACTTC.

This clone has more than one count but fewer than ten. The V gene is TRBV13, the J gene TRBJ1-4, with D uncertain. Germline loops: CDR1 PRHDT, CDR2 FYEKMQ (reference sequence). V lost 1 base and J lost 7, with 13 bases in between. The CDR3 consists of 15 residues. The CDR3 DNA follows: TGTGCCAGCAGCTTAGTGAGTGGGCGGGTTGAAAAACTGTTTTTT. It translates to CASSLVSGRVEKLFF.